Included here is one TCR beta chain sequence, with context. The V and J ends lost 0 bases and 6 bases respectively, with 18 bases between them. This CDR3 spans 17 amino acids. CDR1 and CDR2 (germline): SGDLS, YYNGEE. This entry belongs to a study of blood T cell repertoires in COVID-19. Study overall: Material from acute and convalescent COVID-19 was sourced from the United States, Italy and Spain. T cells, B-cell-depleted T cells, or PBMCs supplied cDNA or gDNA.

Authors' analysis steps: From reference gene primer amplification, estimates of nucleated cell counts were derived. Profiling relied on immunoSEQ multiplex PCR, and the TCRdb table lists in-frame clones only, not all of them. That table supplies the V and J calls and clone size; D and trimming were determined from the DNA. The sample gives fewer than 400,000 clones, more than 70% of which show up once; 2.5% to 3% is in the top ten. The rearrangement links TRBV9 to TRBJ2-2; D call uncertain. The receptor was isolated from a young man with active or convalescent COVID-19. Material for sequencing was peripheral blood. The CDR3 spells CASSVGAPLQAPGELFF. CDR3 DNA sequence: TGTGCCAGCAGCGTAGGGGCACCCCTCCAGGCCCCCGGGGAGCTGTTTTTT.